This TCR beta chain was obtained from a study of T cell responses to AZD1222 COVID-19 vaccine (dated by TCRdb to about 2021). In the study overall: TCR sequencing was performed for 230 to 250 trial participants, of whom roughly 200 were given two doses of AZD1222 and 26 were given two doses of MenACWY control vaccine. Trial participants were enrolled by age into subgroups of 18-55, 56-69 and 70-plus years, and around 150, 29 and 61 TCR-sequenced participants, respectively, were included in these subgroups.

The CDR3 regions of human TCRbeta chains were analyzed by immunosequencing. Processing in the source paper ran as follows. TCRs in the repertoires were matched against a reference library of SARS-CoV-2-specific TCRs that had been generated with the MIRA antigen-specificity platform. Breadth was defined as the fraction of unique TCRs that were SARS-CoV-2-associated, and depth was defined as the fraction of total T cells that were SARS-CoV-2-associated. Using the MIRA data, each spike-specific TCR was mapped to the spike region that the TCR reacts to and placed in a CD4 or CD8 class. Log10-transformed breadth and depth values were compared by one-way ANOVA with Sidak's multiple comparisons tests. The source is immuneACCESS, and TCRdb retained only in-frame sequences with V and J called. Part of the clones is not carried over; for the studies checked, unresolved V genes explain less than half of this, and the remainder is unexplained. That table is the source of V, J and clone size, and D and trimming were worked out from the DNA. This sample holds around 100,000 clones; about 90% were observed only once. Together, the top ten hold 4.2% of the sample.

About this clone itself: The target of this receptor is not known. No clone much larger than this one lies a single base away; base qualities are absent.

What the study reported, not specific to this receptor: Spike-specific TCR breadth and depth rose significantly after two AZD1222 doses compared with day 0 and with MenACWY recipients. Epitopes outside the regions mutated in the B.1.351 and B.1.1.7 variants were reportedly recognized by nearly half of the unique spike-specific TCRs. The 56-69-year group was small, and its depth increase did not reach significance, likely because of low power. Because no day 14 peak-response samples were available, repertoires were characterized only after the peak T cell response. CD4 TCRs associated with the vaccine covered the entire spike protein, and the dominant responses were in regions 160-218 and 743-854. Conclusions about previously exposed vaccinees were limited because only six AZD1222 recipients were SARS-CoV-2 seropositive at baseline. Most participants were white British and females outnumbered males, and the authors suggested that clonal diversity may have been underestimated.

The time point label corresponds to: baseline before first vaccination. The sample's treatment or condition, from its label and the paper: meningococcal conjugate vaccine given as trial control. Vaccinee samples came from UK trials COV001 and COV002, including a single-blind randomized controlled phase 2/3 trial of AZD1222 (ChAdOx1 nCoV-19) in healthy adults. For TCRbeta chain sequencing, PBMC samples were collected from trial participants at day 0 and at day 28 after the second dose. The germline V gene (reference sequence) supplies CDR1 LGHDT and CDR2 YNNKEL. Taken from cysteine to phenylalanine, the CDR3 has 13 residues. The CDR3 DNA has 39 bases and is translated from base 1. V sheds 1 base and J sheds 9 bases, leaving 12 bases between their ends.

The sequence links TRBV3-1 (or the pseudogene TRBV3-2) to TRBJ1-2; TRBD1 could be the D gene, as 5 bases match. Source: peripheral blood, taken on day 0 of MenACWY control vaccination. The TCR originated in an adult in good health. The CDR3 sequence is CASSQGPQGSYTF. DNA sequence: TGTGCCAGCAGCCAAGGCCCCCAGGGAAGCTACACCTTC.